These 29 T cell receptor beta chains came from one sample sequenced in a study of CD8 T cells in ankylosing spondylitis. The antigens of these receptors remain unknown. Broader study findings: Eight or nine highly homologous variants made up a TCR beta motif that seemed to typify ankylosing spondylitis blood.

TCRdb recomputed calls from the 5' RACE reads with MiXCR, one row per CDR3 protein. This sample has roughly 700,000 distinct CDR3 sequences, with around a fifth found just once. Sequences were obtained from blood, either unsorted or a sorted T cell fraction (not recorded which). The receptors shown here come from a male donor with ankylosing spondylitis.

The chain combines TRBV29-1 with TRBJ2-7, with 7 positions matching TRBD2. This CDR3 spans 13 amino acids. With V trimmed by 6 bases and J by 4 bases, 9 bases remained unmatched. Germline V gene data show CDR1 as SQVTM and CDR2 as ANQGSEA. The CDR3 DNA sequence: TGCAGCGTGAGAAGGGCGGGAGCTTACGAGCAGTACTTC. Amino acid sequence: CSVRRAGAYEQYF.

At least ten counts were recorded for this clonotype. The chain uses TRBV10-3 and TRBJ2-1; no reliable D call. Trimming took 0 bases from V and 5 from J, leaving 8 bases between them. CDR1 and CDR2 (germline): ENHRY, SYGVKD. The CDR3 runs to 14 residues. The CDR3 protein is CAISESSANNEQFF. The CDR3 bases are TGTGCCATCAGTGAGTCGTCAGCCAACAATGAGCAGTTCTTC.

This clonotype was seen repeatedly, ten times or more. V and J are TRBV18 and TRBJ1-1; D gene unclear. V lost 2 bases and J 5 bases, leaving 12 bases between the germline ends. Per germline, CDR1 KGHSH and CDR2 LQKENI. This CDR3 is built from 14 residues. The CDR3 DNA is TGTGCCAGCTCACCATCCAGGAAGGAGACTGAAGCTTTCTTT. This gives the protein CASSPSRKETEAFF.

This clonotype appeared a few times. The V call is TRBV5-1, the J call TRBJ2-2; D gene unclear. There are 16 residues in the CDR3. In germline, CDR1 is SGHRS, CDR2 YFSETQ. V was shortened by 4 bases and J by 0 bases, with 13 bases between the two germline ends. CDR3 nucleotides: TGCGCCAGCAGCCATGGGCCGTCCGCGAACACCGGGGAGCTGTTTTTT. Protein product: CASSHGPSANTGELFF.

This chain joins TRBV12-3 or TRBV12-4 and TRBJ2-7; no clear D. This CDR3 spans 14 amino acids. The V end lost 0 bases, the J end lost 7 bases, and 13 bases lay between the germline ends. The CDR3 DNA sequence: TGTGCCAGCAGTTTAGCAGCAGGAGCTGGAGAGCAGTACTTC. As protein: CASSLAAGAGEQYF.

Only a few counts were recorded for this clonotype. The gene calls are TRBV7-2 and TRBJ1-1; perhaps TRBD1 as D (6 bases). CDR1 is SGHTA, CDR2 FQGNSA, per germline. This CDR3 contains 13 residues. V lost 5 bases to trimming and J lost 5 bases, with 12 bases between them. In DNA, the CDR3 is TGTGCCAGCAGCGTTAAAGGGGGAACTGAAGCTTTCTTT. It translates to CASSVKGGTEAFF.

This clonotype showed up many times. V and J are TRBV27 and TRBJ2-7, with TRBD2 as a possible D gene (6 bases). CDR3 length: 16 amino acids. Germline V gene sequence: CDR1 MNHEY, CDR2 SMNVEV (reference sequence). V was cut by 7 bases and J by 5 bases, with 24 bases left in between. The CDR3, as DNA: TGTGCCAGCAAGTCCCTGTCGATTCTTGGGGGGAACGAGCAGTACTTC. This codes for CASKSLSILGGNEQYF.

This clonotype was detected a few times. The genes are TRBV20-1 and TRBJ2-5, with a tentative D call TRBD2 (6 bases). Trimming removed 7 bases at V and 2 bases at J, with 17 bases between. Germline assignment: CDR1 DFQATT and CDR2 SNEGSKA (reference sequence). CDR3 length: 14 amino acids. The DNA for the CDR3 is TGCAGTGGAAGAACTAGCTCTATTCAAGAGACCCAGTACTTC. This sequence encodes CSGRTSSIQETQYF.

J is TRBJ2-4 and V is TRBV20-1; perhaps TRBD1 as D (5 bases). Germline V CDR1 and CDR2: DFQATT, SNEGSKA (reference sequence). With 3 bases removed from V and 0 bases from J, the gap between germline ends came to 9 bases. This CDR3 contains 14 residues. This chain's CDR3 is CSARDNLAKNIQYF. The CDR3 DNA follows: TGCAGTGCTAGGGACAACCTAGCCAAAAACATTCAGTACTTC.

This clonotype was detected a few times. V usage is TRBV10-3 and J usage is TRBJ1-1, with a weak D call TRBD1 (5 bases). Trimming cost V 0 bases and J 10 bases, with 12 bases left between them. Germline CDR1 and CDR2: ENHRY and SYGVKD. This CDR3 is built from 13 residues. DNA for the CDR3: TGTGCCATCAGTGAGTCAACCAGACAGAGAGCTTTCTTT. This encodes CAISESTRQRAFF.

The CDR3 nucleotides read TGTGCCAGCAGCGCACGTAGGGGCGAGCAGTTCTTC. It translates to CASSARRGEQFF. The rearrangement joins TRBV2 to TRBJ2-1; D might be TRBD1 (5 bases). The CDR3 runs 12 residues. Germline-derived CDR1 and CDR2 are SNHLY and FYNNEI. Deletions cut 6 bases from V and 10 bases from J, with 13 bases between.

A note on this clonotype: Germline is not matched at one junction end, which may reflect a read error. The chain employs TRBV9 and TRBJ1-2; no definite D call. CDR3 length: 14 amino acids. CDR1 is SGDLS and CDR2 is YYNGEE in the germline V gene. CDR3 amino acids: CASSGASGRGSSAF. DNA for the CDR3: TGTGCCAGCAGCGGAGCCTCCGGGCGAGGGAGCTCCGCCTTC.

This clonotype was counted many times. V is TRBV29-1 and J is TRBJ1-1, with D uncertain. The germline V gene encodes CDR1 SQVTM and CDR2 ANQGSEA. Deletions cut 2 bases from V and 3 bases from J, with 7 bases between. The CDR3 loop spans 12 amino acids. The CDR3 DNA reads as TGCAGCGTTGAAAAAGGGTACACTGAAGCTTTCTTT. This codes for CSVEKGYTEAFF.

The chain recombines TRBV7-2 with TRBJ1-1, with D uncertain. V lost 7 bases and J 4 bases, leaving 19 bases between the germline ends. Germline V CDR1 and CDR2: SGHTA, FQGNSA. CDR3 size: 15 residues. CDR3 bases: TGTGCCAGCACCGTAGCGCCCCTCTTGCCCACTGAAGCTTTCTTT. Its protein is CASTVAPLLPTEAFF.

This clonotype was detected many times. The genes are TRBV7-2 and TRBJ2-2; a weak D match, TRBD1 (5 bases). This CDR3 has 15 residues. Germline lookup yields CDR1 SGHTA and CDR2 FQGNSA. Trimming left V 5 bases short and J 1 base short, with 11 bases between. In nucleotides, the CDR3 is TGTGCCAGCAGCAAACCTACAGGGAACACCGGGGAGCTGTTTTTT. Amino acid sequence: CASSKPTGNTGELFF.

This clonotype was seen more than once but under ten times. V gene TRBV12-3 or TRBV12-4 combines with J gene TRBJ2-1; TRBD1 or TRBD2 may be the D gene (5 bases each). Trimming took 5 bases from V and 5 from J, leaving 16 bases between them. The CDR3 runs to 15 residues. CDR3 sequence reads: CASSLGTSTHNEQFF. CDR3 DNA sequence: TGTGCCAGCAGTCTTGGGACCTCCACCCACAATGAGCAGTTCTTC.

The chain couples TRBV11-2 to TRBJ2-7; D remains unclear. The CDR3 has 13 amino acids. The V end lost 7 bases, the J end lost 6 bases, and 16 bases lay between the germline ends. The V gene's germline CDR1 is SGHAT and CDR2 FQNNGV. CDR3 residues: CASTKDGHTEQYF. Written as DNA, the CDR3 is TGTGCCAGCACAAAAGACGGTCACACCGAGCAGTACTTC.

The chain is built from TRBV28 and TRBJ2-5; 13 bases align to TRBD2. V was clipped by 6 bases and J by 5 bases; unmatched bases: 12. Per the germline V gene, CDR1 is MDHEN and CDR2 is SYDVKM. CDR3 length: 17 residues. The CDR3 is CASSTRTSGRVGETQYF. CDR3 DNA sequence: TGTGCCAGCAGCACCCGGACTAGCGGGAGAGTGGGTGAGACCCAGTACTTC.

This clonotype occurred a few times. The CDR3 sequence: CASSQEDRVTGYTF. In DNA, the CDR3 is TGCGCCAGCAGCCAAGAGGACAGGGTTACCGGCTACACCTTC. The chain combines TRBV4-1 with TRBJ1-2; 8 positions agree with TRBD1. CDR1 MGHRA and CDR2 YSYEKL come from the germline V gene. Trimming cost V 0 bases and J 8 bases; bases outside gene matches: 5. The length of the CDR3 is 14 residues.

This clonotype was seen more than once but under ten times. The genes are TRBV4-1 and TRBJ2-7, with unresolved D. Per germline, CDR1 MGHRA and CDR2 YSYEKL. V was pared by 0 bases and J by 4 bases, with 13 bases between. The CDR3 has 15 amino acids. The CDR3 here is CASSQDKAVGYEQYF. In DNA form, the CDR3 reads TGCGCCAGCAGCCAAGATAAGGCAGTGGGGTACGAGCAGTACTTC.

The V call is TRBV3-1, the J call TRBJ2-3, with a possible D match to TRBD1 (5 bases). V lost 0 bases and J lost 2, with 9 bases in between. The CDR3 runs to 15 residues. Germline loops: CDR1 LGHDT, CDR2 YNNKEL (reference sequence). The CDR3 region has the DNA TGTGCCAGCAGCCAAGAAGGCAGGGCCACAGATACGCAGTATTTT. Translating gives CASSQEGRATDTQYF.

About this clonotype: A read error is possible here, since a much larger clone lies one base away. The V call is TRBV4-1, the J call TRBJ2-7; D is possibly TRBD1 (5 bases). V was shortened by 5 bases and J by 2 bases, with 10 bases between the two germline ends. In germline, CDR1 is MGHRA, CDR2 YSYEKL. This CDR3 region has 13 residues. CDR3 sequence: CASSLDMTYEQYF. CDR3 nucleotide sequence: TGCGCCAGCAGCTTGGACATGACCTACGAGCAGTACTTC.

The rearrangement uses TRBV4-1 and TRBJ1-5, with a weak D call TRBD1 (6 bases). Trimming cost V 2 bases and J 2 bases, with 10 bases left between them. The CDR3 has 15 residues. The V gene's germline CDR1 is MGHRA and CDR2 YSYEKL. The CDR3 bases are TGCGCCAGCAGCCAACTACAGGGCGGCAATCAGCCCCAGCATTTT. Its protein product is CASSQLQGGNQPQHF.

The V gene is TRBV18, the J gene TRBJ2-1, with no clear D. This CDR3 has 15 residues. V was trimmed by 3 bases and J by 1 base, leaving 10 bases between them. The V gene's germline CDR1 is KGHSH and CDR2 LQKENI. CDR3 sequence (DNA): TGTGCCAGCTCACCCGATATTGAGTCCTACAATGAGCAGTTCTTC. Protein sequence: CASSPDIESYNEQFF.

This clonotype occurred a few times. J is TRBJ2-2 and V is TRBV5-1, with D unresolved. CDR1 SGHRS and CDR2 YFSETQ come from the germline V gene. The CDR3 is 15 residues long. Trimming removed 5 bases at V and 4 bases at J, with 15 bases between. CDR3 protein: CASRGRVAGTGELFF. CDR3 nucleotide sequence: TGCGCCAGCAGAGGAAGGGTGGCCGGCACCGGGGAGCTGTTTTTT.

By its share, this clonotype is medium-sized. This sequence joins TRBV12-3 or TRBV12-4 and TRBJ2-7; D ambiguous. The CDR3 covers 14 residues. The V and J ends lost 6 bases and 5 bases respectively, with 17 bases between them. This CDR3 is CASRRTDFGNEQYF. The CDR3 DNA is TGTGCCAGCAGGCGTACAGATTTCGGAAACGAGCAGTACTTC.

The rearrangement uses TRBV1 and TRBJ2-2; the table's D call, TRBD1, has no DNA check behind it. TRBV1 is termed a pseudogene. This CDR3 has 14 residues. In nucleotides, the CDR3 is TGCACCAGCAGCCCCCCCCGGCCCGGCGGGGAGCTGTTTTTT. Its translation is CTSSPPRPGGELFF.

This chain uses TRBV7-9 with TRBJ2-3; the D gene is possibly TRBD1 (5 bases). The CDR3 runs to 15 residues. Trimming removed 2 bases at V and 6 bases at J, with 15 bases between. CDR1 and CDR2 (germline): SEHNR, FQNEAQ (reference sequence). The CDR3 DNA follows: TGTGCCAGCAGCTTAATATCAGGGATGACGGATACGCAGTATTTT. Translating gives CASSLISGMTDTQYF. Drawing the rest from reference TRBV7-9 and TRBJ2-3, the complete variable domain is DTGVSQNPRHKITKRGQNVTFRCDPISEHNRLYWYRQTLGQGPEFLTYFQNEAQLEKSRLLSDRFSAERPKGSFSTLEIQRTEQGDSAMYLCASSLISGMTDTQYFGPGTRLTVL.

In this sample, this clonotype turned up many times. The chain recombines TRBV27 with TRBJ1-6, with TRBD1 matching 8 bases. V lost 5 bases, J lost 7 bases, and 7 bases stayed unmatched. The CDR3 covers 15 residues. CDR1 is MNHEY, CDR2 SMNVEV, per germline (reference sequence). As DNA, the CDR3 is TGTGCCAGCAGTCTAGGACAGGGACCCAATTCACCCCTCCACTTT. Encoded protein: CASSLGQGPNSPLHF.